The rows below give T cell receptor beta chains drawn from one sample of a study of shared clonotypes between healthy human individuals. Using immunoSEQ multiplex PCR, the repertoire was profiled, and TCRdb retains in-frame clones only, with some absent. The table includes about 470,000 clones, around 79% detected once. Sequencing was performed on PBMCs. The receptor set was obtained from a middle-aged woman in good health. Some clones in this sample may be carry-over from other donors' samples. The CDR3 runs from the conserved cysteine through the conserved F or W. The D gene is left open where the match is weak. A clone size is listed for some rows: how often the clone was seen (once, few, many), or a class if it is expanded.

clone size,J gene,V gene,D gene,CDR3 DNA,CDR3 protein
-,TRBJ2-1,TRBV11-2,TRBD2,TGTGCCAGCAGCGCCGGGACTAGCGGGGGGTTCTTC,CASSAGTSGGFF
-,TRBJ2-1,TRBV19,-,TGTGCCACCAAGGACACCAAACGCTCCAATGAGCAGTTCTTC,CATKDTKRSNEQFF
-,TRBJ2-5,TRBV27,-,TGTGCCAGCAGACCCCGGACAGCCCCTCAAGAGACCCAGTACTTC,CASRPRTAPQETQYF
-,TRBJ2-2,TRBV27,-,TGTGCCAGCAGTTTCTCGGGAACCGCGAACACCGGGGAGCTGTTTTTT,CASSFSGTANTGELFF
-,TRBJ2-5,TRBV1,-,TGCACCAGCTCCCTGGGACTAGCGGGAGGAGAGACCCAGTACTTC,CTSSLGLAGGETQYF
-,TRBJ1-4,TRBV19,-,TGTGCCAGTAGTCCCCGAAGACCTAATGAAAAACTGTTTTTT,CASSPRRPNEKLFF
-,TRBJ1-5,TRBV30,-,TGTGCCTGGAGTGTCGGGGCTGGGGGTAATCAGCCCCAGCATTTT,CAWSVGAGGNQPQHF
-,TRBJ1-5,TRBV28,TRBD1,TGTGCCAGCAGCGGACAGGGCTGGCAGCCCCAGCATTTT,CASSGQGWQPQHF
-,TRBJ2-7,TRBV11-2,TRBD1,TGTGCCAGCAGCTTAGCGGACAGGGGGCTGGGCGAGCAGTACTTC,CASSLADRGLGEQYF
few,TRBJ2-7,TRBV7-2,TRBD2,TGTGCCAGCAGCCCAGGGAGGGTCTACGAGCAGTACTTC,CASSPGRVYEQYF
-,TRBJ1-5,TRBV19,-,TGTGCCAGTAGTCCGGCCGGTAGCAATCAGCCCCAGCATTTT,CASSPAGSNQPQHF
-,TRBJ2-7,TRBV7-2,TRBD1,TGTGCCAGCAGCCTGAGGGGACAGGGGATCTACGAGCAGTACTTC,CASSLRGQGIYEQYF
-,TRBJ2-1,TRBV5-4,-,TGTGCCAGCAGCTTGGAAGCGAGCTCCTACAATGAGCAGTTCTTC,CASSLEASSYNEQFF
once,TRBJ2-1,TRBV9,-,TGTGCCAGCAGCGCTCATCACACAAGATTTTACAATGAGCAGTTCTTC,CASSAHHTRFYNEQFF
-,TRBJ2-5,TRBV23-1,-,TGCGCCAGCAGTCGGCCCAGACAGGCCCAAGAGACCCAGTACTTC,CASSRPRQAQETQYF
-,TRBJ2-1,TRBV4-2,TRBD2,TGTGCCAGCAGCCTCGACGGGACTAGCGGATACAATGAGCAGTTCTTC,CASSLDGTSGYNEQFF
-,TRBJ2-1,TRBV19,TRBD1,TGTGCCAGCAGACAGGGCCACAATGAGCAGTTCTTC,CASRQGHNEQFF
-,TRBJ2-5,TRBV7-9,-,TGTGCCAGCAGCTTCCCAGGGTGGCAAGAGACCCAGTACTTC,CASSFPGWQETQYF
-,TRBJ2-3,TRBV15,-,TGTGCCACCAGCTTTATAGCGGTTAGCACAGATACGCAGTATTTT,CATSFIAVSTDTQYF